This TCR beta chain was profiled in a study of T cell responses to AZD1222 COVID-19 vaccine (dated by TCRdb to about 2021). As for the study more broadly: AZD1222 recipients with second doses at about 4 weeks or about 12 weeks were pooled, because spike-specific TCR depth and breadth did not differ between schedules. TCR sequencing was performed for 230 to 250 trial participants, of whom around 200 were given two doses of AZD1222 and some 25 were given two doses of MenACWY control vaccine. Trial participants were enrolled by age into 18-55, 56-69 and 70-plus year subgroups, with about 150, 28 and 57 TCR-sequenced participants respectively. The paper as a whole reports these results and caveats: Nearly half of unique spike-specific TCRs reportedly recognized epitopes outside regions mutated in the B.1.351 and B.1.1.7 variants. Conclusions about previously exposed vaccinees are limited, since just 6 or 7 AZD1222 recipients were seropositive for SARS-CoV-2 at baseline. After two AZD1222 doses, both the breadth and the depth of spike-specific TCRs were significantly higher than at day 0 and than in MenACWY recipients. CD4 TCRs associated with the vaccine covered the entire spike protein, and the dominant responses were in regions 160-218 and 743-854. No day 14 peak-response samples were available, so repertoires were characterized only after the peak T cell response. Participants were mostly white British and included more females than males, and it was suggested by the authors that clonal diversity may have been underestimated. The 56-69-year group was small, and its depth increase did not reach significance, likely because of low power.

The CDR3 regions of human TCRbeta chains were analyzed by immunosequencing. Per the original workflow: TCRs in the repertoires were compared against a reference library of SARS-CoV-2-specific TCRs that had been generated with the MIRA antigen-specificity platform. Breadth was defined as the fraction of unique TCRs that were SARS-CoV-2-associated. Depth was defined as the fraction of total T cells that were SARS-CoV-2-associated. Using the MIRA data, each spike-specific TCR was assigned both to the spike region to which the TCR was reactive and to a CD4 or CD8 class. Log10-transformed breadth and depth values were compared by one-way ANOVA with Sidak's multiple comparisons tests. TCRdb provides this immuneACCESS table in a form limited to in-frame rearrangements. Some clones are lacking; in checked studies, under half of them reflect an unresolved V gene, and why the rest are absent is not known. V and J calls and clone size follow that table, whereas D and trimming were derived from the DNA. This sample has 75,000 to 100,000 clones in its table, and around nine tenths of those were observed once. The top ten hold 10% to 15% of the sample.

As for this clone: The antigen it binds to is not known. No much larger clone is present one base from it, and per-base qualities are unavailable.

Interpreted using the paper, the time point label stands for: baseline before first vaccination. Samples from vaccinated people were obtained from the UK trials COV001 and COV002, which included a single-blind randomized controlled phase 2/3 trial of AZD1222 (ChAdOx1 nCoV-19) in healthy adults. For TCRbeta chain sequencing, PBMC samples were collected from trial participants at day 0 and at day 28 after the second dose. Trimmed from V: 1 base; trimmed from J: 8 bases; junction bases lacking a gene match: 7. From the germline V gene (reference sequence), CDR1 is LGHDT and CDR2 is YNNKEL. The CDR3 runs 14 amino acids, cysteine and phenylalanine included. The DNA shown is the 42-base CDR3, in frame from base 1.

The sequenced sample was peripheral blood, obtained on day 0 of AZD1222 vaccination. This TCR was sampled from an adult in good health. The sequence is built from TRBV3-1 (or the pseudogene TRBV3-2) and TRBJ1-2; the central 7 bases match TRBD1. The sequenced DNA is TGTGCCAGCAGCCAAGGGGGACAGTCAAACGGCTACACCTTC. Its protein is CASSQGGQSNGYTF.